This entry features one TCR beta chain sequence. Its antigen is not identified. This specimen comes from a study of blood T cells in healthy people across ages. CDR3 length: 15 amino acids. Per germline, CDR1 SGDLS and CDR2 YYNGEE. The V and J ends lost 2 bases and 0 bases, in that order; junction bases with no gene match: 1. Sample-barcoded 5' priming and a J-beta primer mix drove a second PCR of about 7 to 12 cycles. Every cDNA molecule bore a tag from a template-switch adaptor containing 12 random nucleotides. TCRdb analysed the 5' RACE reads with MiXCR anew, one entry per CDR3 protein. Of approximately 1,100,000 distinct CDR3 sequences in the sample, around 45% are singletons; the top ten hold 15% to 20%. Study results and caveats: Long-lived donors had more naive CD4+ cells and higher diversity than aged donors.

The TCR sequence derives from a woman between 55 and 75 years old in good health. The material sequenced was blood. The chain combines TRBV9 with TRBJ2-5; 10 bases are a match to TRBD2. The CDR3 is CASSVSGGYQETQYF. The CDR3 DNA is TGTGCCAGCAGCGTTAGCGGGGGGTACCAAGAGACCCAGTACTTC.